The present TCR beta chain was sequenced within a study of blood T cells in healthy people across ages. Isolated per sample were at least 6 million PBMCs. The CDR3 sequence is 15 residues long. V was pared by 5 bases and J by 4 bases, with 7 bases of the junction left unmatched. Primed by a sample-barcoded 5' primer and a J-beta primer mix, a second PCR proceeded for roughly 7 to 11 cycles. TCRdb called the 5' RACE reads again in MiXCR, with one record for every CDR3 protein. The repertoire holds 2 million or so distinct CDR3 sequences, with roughly 49% as singletons. The rearrangement links TRBV12-3 or TRBV12-4 to TRBJ2-5; 10 bases align to TRBD1. This receptor was obtained from a woman in her forties in good health. The sample consisted of blood. The CDR3 coding sequence is TGTGCCAGCAGTCTTGACAGGGGGCGGGCAGAGACCCAGTACTTC. It specifies CASSLDRGRAETQYF.